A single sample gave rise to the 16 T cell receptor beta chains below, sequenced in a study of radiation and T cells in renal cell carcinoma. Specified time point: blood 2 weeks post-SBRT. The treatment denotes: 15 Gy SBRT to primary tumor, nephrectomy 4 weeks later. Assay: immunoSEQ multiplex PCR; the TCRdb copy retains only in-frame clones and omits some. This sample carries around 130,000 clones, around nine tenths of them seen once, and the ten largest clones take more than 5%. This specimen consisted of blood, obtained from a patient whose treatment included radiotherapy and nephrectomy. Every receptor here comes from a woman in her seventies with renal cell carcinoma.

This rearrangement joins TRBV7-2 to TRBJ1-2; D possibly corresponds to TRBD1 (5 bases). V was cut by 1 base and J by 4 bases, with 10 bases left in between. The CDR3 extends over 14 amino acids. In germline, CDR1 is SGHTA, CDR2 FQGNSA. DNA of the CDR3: TGTGCCAGCAGCTTAGTTCCAAGGGGCTATGGCTACACCTTC. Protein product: CASSLVPRGYGYTF.

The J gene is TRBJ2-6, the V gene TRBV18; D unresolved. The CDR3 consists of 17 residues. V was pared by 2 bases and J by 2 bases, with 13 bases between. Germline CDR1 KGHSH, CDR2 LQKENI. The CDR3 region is CASSPVQVPTGANVLTF. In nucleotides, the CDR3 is TGTGCCAGCTCACCAGTTCAGGTTCCCACTGGGGCCAACGTCCTGACTTTC. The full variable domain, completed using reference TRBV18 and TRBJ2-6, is NAGVMQNPRHLVRRRGQEARLRCSPMKGHSHVYWYRQLPEEGLKFMVYLQKENIIDESGMPKERFSAEFPKEGPSILRIQQVVRGDSAAYFCASSPVQVPTGANVLTFGAGSRLTVL.

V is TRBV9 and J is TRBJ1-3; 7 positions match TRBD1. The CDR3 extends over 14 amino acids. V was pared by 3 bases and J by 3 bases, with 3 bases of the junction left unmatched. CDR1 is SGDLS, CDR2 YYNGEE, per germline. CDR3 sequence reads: CASSDRGFGNTIYF. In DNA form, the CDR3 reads TGTGCCAGCAGCGACAGGGGTTTTGGAAACACCATATATTTT.

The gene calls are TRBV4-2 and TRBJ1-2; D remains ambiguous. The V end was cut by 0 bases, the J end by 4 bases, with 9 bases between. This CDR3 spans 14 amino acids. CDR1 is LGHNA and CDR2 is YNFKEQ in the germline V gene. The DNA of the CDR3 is TGTGCCAGCAGCCAAGAAGACCGACCCTATGGCTACACCTTC. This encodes CASSQEDRPYGYTF.

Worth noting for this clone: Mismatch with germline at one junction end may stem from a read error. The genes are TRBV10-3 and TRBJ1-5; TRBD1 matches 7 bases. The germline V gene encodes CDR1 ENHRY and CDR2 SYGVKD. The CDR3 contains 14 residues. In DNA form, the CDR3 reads TGTGCCATCAATGAGAGGGGGCGTAGTCAGCCCCAGCATTTT. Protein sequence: CAINERGRSQPQHF.

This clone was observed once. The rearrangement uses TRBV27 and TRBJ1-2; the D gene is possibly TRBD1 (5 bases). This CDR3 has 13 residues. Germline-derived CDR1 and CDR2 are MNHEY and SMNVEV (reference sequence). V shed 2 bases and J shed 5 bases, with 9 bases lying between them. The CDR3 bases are TGTGCCAGCAGTTTAGGGGGAGCTTATGGCTACACCTTC. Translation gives CASSLGGAYGYTF.

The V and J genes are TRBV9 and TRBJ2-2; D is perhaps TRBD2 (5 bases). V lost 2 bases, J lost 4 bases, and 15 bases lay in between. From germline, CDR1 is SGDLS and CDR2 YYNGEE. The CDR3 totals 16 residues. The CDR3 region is CASSVQTTGFTGELFF. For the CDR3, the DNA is TGTGCCAGCAGCGTCCAAACAACGGGATTCACCGGGGAGCTGTTTTTT.

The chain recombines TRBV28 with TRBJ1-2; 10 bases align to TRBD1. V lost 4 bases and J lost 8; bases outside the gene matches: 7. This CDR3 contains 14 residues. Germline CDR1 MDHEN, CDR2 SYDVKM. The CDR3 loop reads CASSYGTGARGYTF. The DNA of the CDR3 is TGTGCCAGCAGTTACGGGACAGGGGCCCGGGGCTACACCTTC.

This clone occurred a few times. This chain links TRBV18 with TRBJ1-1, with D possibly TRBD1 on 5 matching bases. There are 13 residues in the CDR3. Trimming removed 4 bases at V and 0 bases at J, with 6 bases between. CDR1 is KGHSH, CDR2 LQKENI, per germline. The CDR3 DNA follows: TGTGCCAGCTCACAGGGACTGAACACTGAAGCTTTCTTT. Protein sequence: CASSQGLNTEAFF. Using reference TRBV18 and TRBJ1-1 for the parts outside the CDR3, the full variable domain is NAGVMQNPRHLVRRRGQEARLRCSPMKGHSHVYWYRQLPEEGLKFMVYLQKENIIDESGMPKERFSAEFPKEGPSILRIQQVVRGDSAAYFCASSQGLNTEAFFGQGTRLTVV.

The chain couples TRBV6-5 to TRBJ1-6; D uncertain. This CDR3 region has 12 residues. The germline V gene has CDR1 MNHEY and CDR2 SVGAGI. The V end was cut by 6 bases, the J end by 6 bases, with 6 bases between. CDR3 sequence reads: CASRPGNSPLHF. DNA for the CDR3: TGTGCCAGCAGACCTGGTAATTCACCCCTCCACTTT.

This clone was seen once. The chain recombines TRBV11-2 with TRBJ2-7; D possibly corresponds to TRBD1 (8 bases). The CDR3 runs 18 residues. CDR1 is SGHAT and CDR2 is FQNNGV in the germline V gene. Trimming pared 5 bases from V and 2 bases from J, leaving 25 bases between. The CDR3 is CASSQNLRLAGGPYEQYF. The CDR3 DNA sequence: TGTGCCAGCAGCCAGAATCTTAGACTAGCAGGGGGCCCCTACGAGCAGTACTTC.

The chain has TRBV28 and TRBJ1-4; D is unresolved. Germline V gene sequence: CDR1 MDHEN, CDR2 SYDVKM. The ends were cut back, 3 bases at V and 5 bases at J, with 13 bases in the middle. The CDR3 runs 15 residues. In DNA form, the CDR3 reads TGTGCCAGCAGTTTCCCCTCCGGGATGAATGAAAAACTGTTTTTT. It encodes CASSFPSGMNEKLFF.

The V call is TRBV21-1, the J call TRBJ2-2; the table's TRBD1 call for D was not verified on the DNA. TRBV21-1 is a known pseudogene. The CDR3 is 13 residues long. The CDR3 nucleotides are TGTGCCAGCAGTAAGACAGGGATCGGGGAGCTGTTTTTT. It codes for CASSKTGIGELFF.

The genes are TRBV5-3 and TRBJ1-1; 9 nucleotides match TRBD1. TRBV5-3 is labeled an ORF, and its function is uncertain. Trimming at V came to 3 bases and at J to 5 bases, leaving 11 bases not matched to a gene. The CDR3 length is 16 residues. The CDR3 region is CARSSGRDREGTEAFF. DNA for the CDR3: TGTGCCAGAAGCTCAGGACGGGACAGGGAGGGTACTGAAGCTTTCTTT.

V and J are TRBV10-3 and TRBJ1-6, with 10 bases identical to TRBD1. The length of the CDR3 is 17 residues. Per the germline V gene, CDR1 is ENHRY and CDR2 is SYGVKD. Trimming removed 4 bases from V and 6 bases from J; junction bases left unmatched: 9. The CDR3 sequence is CAISVDRTGGTNSPLHF. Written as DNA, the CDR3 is TGTGCCATCAGTGTCGACCGGACAGGGGGGACTAATTCACCCCTCCACTTT.

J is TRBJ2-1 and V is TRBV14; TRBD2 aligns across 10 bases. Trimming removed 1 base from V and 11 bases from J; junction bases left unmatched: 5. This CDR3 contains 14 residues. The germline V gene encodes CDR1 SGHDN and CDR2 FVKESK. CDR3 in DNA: TGTGCCAGCAGCCAAGCTAGCGGGGGCCCCAAGCAGTTCTTC. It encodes CASSQASGGPKQFF.